This paragraph covers one T cell receptor (beta chain) sequence. Its antigen is currently unknown. The donors were part of the validation cohort of fewer than 150 subjects. That cohort was separate from the first cohort, which comprised some 670 subjects. The data derive from a study of cytomegalovirus exposure and HLA in healthy donors. General study findings and limits: In vitro assays verified that three CMV-associated chains recognized CMV antigens specifically. Rarity held for most TCR sequences, but there were some public TCRs that occurred in many donors.

The J segment lost 4 bases and the V segment lost 5 bases, leaving 3 bases of the junction unmatched. This CDR3 comprises 15 residues. The germline CDR1 and CDR2 sequences are SGHNT and YENEEA. The protocol was immunoSEQ multiplex PCR, while the TCRdb copy is restricted to in-frame clones and leaves out a portion. Of 150,000 or so clones in the sample, 84% were seen once. The chain employs TRBV11-3 and TRBJ2-7; 15 nucleotides align to TRBD2. Sample: PBMCs. The origin of this receptor is a man aged 25-40 years in good health and CMV-seropositive. CDR3 sequence: CASSDGTSGGYEQYF. For the CDR3, the DNA is TGTGCCAGCAGCGATGGGACTAGCGGGGGGTACGAGCAGTACTTC.